Listed below are T cell receptor beta chains from one sample, sequenced in a study of Graves' ophthalmopathy and Graves' hyperthyroidism. TCRdb used MiXCR to reprocess the multiplex PCR reads, holding one entry per CDR3 protein. Of fewer than 250,000 distinct CDR3 sequences in the sample, approximately 28% are singletons; the top ten hold approximately 9.1%. Sequencing was performed on peripheral blood. These receptors were taken from a man aged 45-60 years with Graves' ophthalmopathy. Both conserved end residues are part of each CDR3. D genes are given only for firm matches. A row's size may be missing; if present it is once, few, many or a size class.

many	TRBV10-3	TRBJ2-5	TRBD1	TGTGCCATCAGTGAGGGGGACAGCCTAGGTTGGGAGACCCGGTACTTC	CAISEGDSLGWETRYF
many	TRBV27	TRBJ1-3	-	TGTGCCACGAGAAACGGAAACACCATATATTTT	CATRNGNTIYF
many	TRBV24-1	TRBJ1-5	-	TGTGCCACCAGTGATTCCCAGAGGAGGGATGATCAGCCCCAGCATTTT	CATSDSQRRDDQPQHF
-	TRBV29-1	TRBJ1-2	TRBD1	TGCAGCGTTGACGACCCCTTGGGACAGTCCTATGGCTACACCTTC	CSVDDPLGQSYGYTF
many	TRBV2	TRBJ2-7	TRBD2	TGTGCCAGCTCGAAGGGTAGCGGGAGGCATCTGCAGTACTTC	CASSKGSGRHLQYF
-	TRBV6-1	TRBJ1-1	TRBD1	TGTGCCAGCAGAGAAGGTTTTAGGAGGGGGCGAGTACGAGGTGAAGCTTTCTTT	CASREGFRRGRVRGEAFF
many	TRBV6-5	TRBJ2-5	-	TGTGCCAGCAGTTACGACTTAGAGACCCAGTACTTC	CASSYDLETQYF
few	TRBV6-1	TRBJ1-2	-	TGTGCCAGCAGCAACGGGGGAGGTGGCTACACCTTC	CASSNGGGGYTF
-	TRBV6-5	TRBJ2-7	TRBD2	TGTGCCAGCAGTTCCCCCCTAGCGGGGGTCCCCTACGAGCAGTACTTC	CASSSPLAGVPYEQYF
many	TRBV29-1	TRBJ2-7	TRBD1	TGCAGCGTTGTGGGGACAGGGTACGAGCAGTACTTC	CSVVGTGYEQYF
once	TRBV6-1	TRBJ2-7	TRBD1	TGTGCCAGCAGACCCACAGGGGACGAGCAGTACTTC	CASRPTGDEQYF
many	TRBV12-3/TRBV12-4	TRBJ1-5	-	TGTGCCAGCAGTGCGCAGGATGCGGGCAATCAGCCCCAGCATTTT	CASSAQDAGNQPQHF
few	TRBV2	TRBJ1-6	TRBD1	TGTGCCAGCAGTGCGGGACAGGGTTCTCGCAATTCACCCCTCCACTTT	CASSAGQGSRNSPLHF
-	TRBV7-2	TRBJ2-7	TRBD1	TGTGCCAGCAGCCCCGGGGGGACAGGGGGCCAGCAGTACTTC	CASSPGGTGGQQYF
many	TRBV2	TRBJ2-5	-	TGTGCCAGCAGTGGAAACATCCAAGAGACCCAGTACTTC	CASSGNIQETQYF
once	TRBV7-8	TRBJ2-5	-	TGTGCCAGCAGCCTATTAGACAGCCAAGAGACCCAGTACTTC	CASSLLDSQETQYF
many	TRBV5-1	TRBJ2-7	-	TGCGCCAGCAGCTTGGTCGGCCTATACGAGCAGTACTTC	CASSLVGLYEQYF
many	TRBV28	TRBJ2-4	-	TGTGCCAGCTCGAGGGACCGGCCCGATAAAAACATTCAGTACTTC	CASSRDRPDKNIQYF
many	TRBV7-8	TRBJ1-6	-	TGTGCCAGCAGGCAATCTACAGGGAGACGTTCACCCCTCCACTTT	CASRQSTGRRSPLHF
many	TRBV7-9	TRBJ1-2	TRBD1	TGTGCCAGCAGCTCCAACAGGGGCGATTATGGCTACACCTTC	CASSSNRGDYGYTF
-	TRBV12-3/TRBV12-4	TRBJ1-1	TRBD1	TGTGCCAGCCGCCCCTCAGGAGGGGGCATGAACACTGAAGCTTTCTTT	CASRPSGGGMNTEAFF
many	TRBV19	TRBJ1-1	TRBD1	TGTGCCAGTAAGCTCCAGGGGGCAACAACTGAAGCTTTCTTT	CASKLQGATTEAFF
-	TRBV5-5	TRBJ1-2	-	TGTGCCAGCAGCTTGGGGCCGGCCGGAGGGCACTATGGCTACACCTTC	CASSLGPAGGHYGYTF
many	TRBV12-3/TRBV12-4	TRBJ2-7	TRBD1	TGTGCCAGCAGTTCGGGACAGTCGTCCTACGAGCAGTACTTC	CASSSGQSSYEQYF
many	TRBV4-1	TRBJ2-7	TRBD2	TGCGCCAGCAGCCAATCTCCGGGACTAGGGAGGGACGAGCAGTACTTC	CASSQSPGLGRDEQYF
many	TRBV19	TRBJ2-2	-	TGTGCCAGTAGTAGGAACCCCCTCACCGGGGAGCTGTTTTTT	CASSRNPLTGELFF
many	TRBV11-2	TRBJ1-2	TRBD1	TGTGCCAGCAGCCACCCGACAGGGTGGAGTGGCTACACCTTC	CASSHPTGWSGYTF
few	TRBV6-2/TRBV6-3	TRBJ2-7	-	TGTGCCAGCAGTTGGGATAGCGGTCGTCCCTACGAGCAGTACTTC	CASSWDSGRPYEQYF
many	TRBV10-2	TRBJ2-2	-	TGCGCCAGCAGTGTTACACCTAACACCGGGGAGCTGTTTTTT	CASSVTPNTGELFF
-	TRBV20-1	TRBJ2-5	-	TGCAGTGCAGCGGAGTGGGAGACCCAGTACTTC	CSAAEWETQYF
-	TRBV6-1	TRBJ2-5	-	TGTGCCAGCACCCGGAGCGGGCTAGCGAGCGAGACCCAGTACTTC	CASTRSGLASETQYF
many	TRBV10-1	TRBJ2-2	-	TGCGCCAGCAGTGAGGCGAGGGCCGCGAACACCGGGGAGCTGTTTTTT	CASSEARAANTGELFF
-	TRBV6-5	TRBJ1-1	-	TGTGCCAGCAGTTACTCGATTGGGGTGGGGGACACTGAAGCTTTCTTT	CASSYSIGVGDTEAFF
many	TRBV10-3	TRBJ2-7	TRBD2	TGTGCCATCAGCCAAATCCCAGCGGGAGGGTTCTCCTTC	CAISQIPAGGFSF
many	TRBV11-2	TRBJ2-5	-	TGTGCCAGCAGCTTATTTGATCAGGAGCAAGAGACCCAGTACTTC	CASSLFDQEQETQYF
many	TRBV5-5	TRBJ1-2	-	TGTGCCAGCAGCTTGGGAGGGGGAAGCGCAGTCTATGGCTACACCTTC	CASSLGGGSAVYGYTF
-	TRBV28	TRBJ1-1	-	TGTGCCAGCAGTTTATGGGGTGTAGGCAGGGCTGAAGCTTTCTTT	CASSLWGVGRAEAFF
many	TRBV19	TRBJ1-6	TRBD1	TGTGCCAGTAGTCAATCGTCCGGGACAGCCAATTCACCCCTCCACTTT	CASSQSSGTANSPLHF
many	TRBV20-1	TRBJ2-7	TRBD1	TGCAGTGCTCGAGGGGGACAGGGGGTGTTCGAGCAGTACTTC	CSARGGQGVFEQYF
many	TRBV2	TRBJ1-5	-	TGTGCCAGCAGTGACGATAGCAATCAGCCCCAGCATTTT	CASSDDSNQPQHF
many	TRBV2	TRBJ2-7	-	TGTGCCAGCATGGGAGGATCATACGAGCAGTACTTC	CASMGGSYEQYF
many	TRBV25-1	TRBJ2-5	-	TGTGCCAGCAGTGATGGTGGTGTAGGGGAGGAGACCCAGTACTTC	CASSDGGVGEETQYF
many	TRBV12-3/TRBV12-4	TRBJ1-1	-	TGTGCCAGCAGTTTAGAGGGGGCTGAAGCTTTCTTT	CASSLEGAEAFF
many	TRBV5-1	TRBJ2-2	-	TGCGCCAGCACCTCCTTGAGGGGGGGATTAAACACCGGGGAGCTGTTTTTT	CASTSLRGGLNTGELFF
many	TRBV6-1	TRBJ2-3	TRBD2	TGTGCCAGCAGTGGTCTAGCGGGAGTTCTCACAGATACGCAGTATTTT	CASSGLAGVLTDTQYF
-	TRBV11-2	TRBJ2-3	TRBD2	TGTGCCAGCAGCTTAGGACTAGCGGGAGAGTTTGATACGCAGTATTTT	CASSLGLAGEFDTQYF
many	TRBV4-1	TRBJ2-3	TRBD1	TGCGCCAGCAGCCAATCCTCACCCGGGACAGGGAGATCAGATACGCAGTATTTT	CASSQSSPGTGRSDTQYF
many	TRBV7-8	TRBJ2-7	-	TGTGCCAGCAGCAGCCAGGGCGGAGCCGGGACGCACTCCTACGAGCAGTACTTC	CASSSQGGAGTHSYEQYF
-	TRBV28	TRBJ1-6	-	TGTGCCAGCAGTTTAGGGGGGTTCCTTAATTCACCCCTCCACTTT	CASSLGGFLNSPLHF
many	TRBV25-1	TRBJ2-2	-	TGTGCCAGCAGTGTTGTCGCGGGCACCGGGGAGCTGTTTTTT	CASSVVAGTGELFF
once	TRBV2	TRBJ2-7	TRBD1	TGTGCCAGCAGTGAGAGACAGGGGAGCTACGAGCAGTACTTC	CASSERQGSYEQYF
-	TRBV6-2/TRBV6-3	TRBJ2-3	-	TGTGCCAGCAGTTTCCCCCCGGGTCTTCACACAGATACGCAGTATTTT	CASSFPPGLHTDTQYF
-	TRBV12-3/TRBV12-4	TRBJ2-5	-	TGTGCCAGCAGTTTTTGGGGAGGAGTGACCCAGTACTTC	CASSFWGGVTQYF
-	TRBV6-2/TRBV6-3	TRBJ1-6	-	TGTGCCAGCGGGGCGAATTCACCCCTCCACTTT	CASGANSPLHF
-	TRBV27	TRBJ1-1	TRBD1	TGTGCCAGCAGACGCGGACAGGATTACACTGAAGCTTTATTT	CASRRGQDYTEALF
many	TRBV5-1	TRBJ1-2	-	TGCGCCAGCAGCTTGGCCCTGGGGTGGAACTATGGCTACACCTTC	CASSLALGWNYGYTF
-	TRBV6-2/TRBV6-3	TRBJ2-7	-	TGTGCCAGCAGTTACGGAGGCGCCTCCGAGCAGTACTTC	CASSYGGASEQYF